This T cell receptor (beta chain) is from a study of blood T cell repertoires in COVID-19. Study as a whole: Both acute and convalescent COVID-19 samples were obtained from the United States, Italy and Spain. PBMCs, B-cell-depleted T cells, or T cells were the source of the cDNA or gDNA that made up the material.

The assay was immunoSEQ multiplex PCR, and TCRdb's table has in-frame clones only and misses some. The sample yields about 150,000 clones, approximately 90% seen once. V lost 2 bases, J lost 2 bases, and 4 bases stayed unmatched. The CDR3 has 15 residues. The germline CDR1 and CDR2 sequences are MNHEY and SMNVEV (reference sequence). The sequence was collected from a woman aged 40 to 49 who had been exposed to COVID-19. The V call is TRBV27, the J call TRBJ2-7, with 9 bases fitting TRBD1. Sequenced input: PBMCs or T cells enriched from blood (not recorded which). The CDR3 region has the DNA TGTGCCAGCAGTTTACAGGGACAGGGCCCCTACGAGCAGTACTTC. It encodes CASSLQGQGPYEQYF.